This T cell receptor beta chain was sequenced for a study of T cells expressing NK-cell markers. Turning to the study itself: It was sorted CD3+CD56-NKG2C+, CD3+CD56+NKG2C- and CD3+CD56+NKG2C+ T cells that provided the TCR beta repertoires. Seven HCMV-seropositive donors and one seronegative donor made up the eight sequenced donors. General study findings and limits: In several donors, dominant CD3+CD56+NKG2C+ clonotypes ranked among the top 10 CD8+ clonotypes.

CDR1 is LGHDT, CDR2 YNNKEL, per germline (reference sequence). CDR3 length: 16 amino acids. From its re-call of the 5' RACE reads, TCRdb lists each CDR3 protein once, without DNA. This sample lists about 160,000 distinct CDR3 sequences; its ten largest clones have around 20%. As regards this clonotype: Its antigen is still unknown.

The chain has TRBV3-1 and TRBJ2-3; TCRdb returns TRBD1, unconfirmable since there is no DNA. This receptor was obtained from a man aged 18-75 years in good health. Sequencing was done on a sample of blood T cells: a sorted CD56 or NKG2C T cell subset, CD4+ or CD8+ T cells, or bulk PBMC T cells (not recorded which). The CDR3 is CASSSSNRDDTDTQYF.